The 5 T cell receptor beta chains listed next were all sequenced from one sample in a study of blood T cells in healthy people across ages. For the second PCR, which ran for 7 to 11 cycles, a sample-barcoded 5' primer and a J-beta primer mix were used. TCRdb re-called the 5' RACE reads with MiXCR, one entry per CDR3 protein. The sample yields over 1,500,000 distinct CDR3 sequences, more than 35% seen once. The sample comprised blood. These receptor sequences come from a human donor in good health.

The chain joins TRBV4-2 to TRBJ2-1, with 12 bases identical to TRBD2. Germline V gives CDR1 LGHNA, CDR2 YNFKEQ. J gave up 6 bases and V 4 bases, and 16 bases lay outside the gene matches. There are 19 residues in the CDR3. CDR3: CASSPTPMPLAGGRNEQFF. DNA of the CDR3: TGTGCCAGCAGCCCGACCCCAATGCCCCTAGCGGGGGGGCGCAATGAGCAGTTCTTC.

V and J are TRBV24-1 and TRBJ2-1; TRBD2 matches at 11 bases. Unmatched junction bases numbered 9, after V lost 4 bases and J lost 5 bases. The CDR3 consists of 17 residues. Germline V CDR1 and CDR2: KGHDR, SFDVKD. This chain's CDR3 is CATSESTSGGPHNEQFF. The CDR3 DNA is TGTGCCACCAGTGAGTCCACTAGCGGGGGCCCACACAATGAGCAGTTCTTC.

This chain joins TRBV2 and TRBJ1-4, with D perhaps TRBD1 (5 bases). Per the germline V gene, CDR1 is SNHLY and CDR2 is FYNNEI. With 3 bases removed from V and 7 bases from J, the gap between germline ends came to 15 bases. The length of the CDR3 is 15 residues. CDR3 bases: TGTGCCAGCAGTGATATTGGGGGACGGGGTGAAAAACTGTTTTTT. It translates to CASSDIGGRGEKLFF. Using reference TRBV2 and TRBJ1-4 for the parts outside the CDR3, the full variable domain is EPEVTQTPSHQVTQMGQEVILRCVPISNHLYFYWYRQILGQKVEFLVSFYNNEISEKSEIFDDQFSVERPDGSNFTLKIRSTKLEDSAMYFCASSDIGGRGEKLFFGSGTQLSVL.

CDR3 in amino acids: CASSPTAGGNQPQHF. The CDR3 nucleotides are TGCGCCAGCAGCCCTACGGCGGGGGGGAACCAGCCCCAGCATTTT. This rearrangement joins TRBV5-1 to TRBJ1-5; tentatively, D is TRBD1 (5 bases). V was trimmed by 4 bases and J by 7 bases, leaving 18 bases between them. Germline V gives CDR1 SGHRS, CDR2 YFSETQ. The CDR3 is made up of 15 amino acids.

This clonotype was seen only a few times. The J gene is TRBJ1-5, the V gene TRBV4-1; 7 bases are shared with TRBD1. Losses at the gene ends were 3 bases for V and 7 bases for J; bases not matched to a gene: 12. CDR3 size: 16 residues. CDR1 is MGHRA, CDR2 YSYEKL, per germline. CDR3 DNA: TGCGCCAGCAGCCAGGGGTGGCAGGGGGGAAAACAGCCCCAGCATTTT. It specifies CASSQGWQGGKQPQHF.